This T cell receptor (beta chain) was observed in a study of blood T cell repertoires in COVID-19. At the level of the study: The analysed material was cDNA or gDNA that came from T cells, B-cell-depleted T cells, or PBMCs.

Losses at the gene ends were 2 bases for V and 0 bases for J; bases not matched to a gene: 22. The CDR3 has 22 residues. The V gene's germline CDR1 is MRHNA and CDR2 SNTAGT. Original analysis: The assay estimated nucleated cells by amplifying reference gene primers. The data were produced by immunoSEQ multiplex PCR, yet TCRdb's version contains in-frame clones alone and is incomplete. The V and J calls and clone size were taken over from that table, and D and trimming were inferred from the DNA. The sample consists of approximately 75,000 clones, roughly four fifths of them appearing once. Sequenced: peripheral blood. The TCR originated in a woman aged 80 or older with acute or convalescent COVID-19. The chain recombines TRBV6-4 with TRBJ1-2; 9 nucleotides line up with TRBD1. Written as DNA, the CDR3 is TGTGCCAGCAGTGACACCGCCGGGCAATTAAGGGACAGGGACACAGCTAACTATGGCTACACCTTC. The encoded protein is CASSDTAGQLRDRDTANYGYTF.